Following are 23 T cell receptor beta chains from one sample sequenced in a study of identical twins. TCRdb re-analysed the 5' RACE reads in MiXCR, keeping a single row per CDR3 protein. In the table there are about 530,000 distinct CDR3 sequences, about a fifth of which are singletons. The data were also submitted as part of a second study, on yellow fever vaccine responses in identical twins.

The sequenced material came from CD4+ T cells sorted from blood. The receptor set was obtained from a woman aged 18-30 years in good health.

This clonotype was seen only a few times. V gene TRBV7-2 combines with J gene TRBJ2-3; a weak D match, TRBD1 (6 bases). Germline V gives CDR1 SGHTA, CDR2 FQGNSA. The length of the CDR3 is 15 residues. V lost 5 bases and J lost 0, with 12 bases in between. CDR3 coding DNA: TGTGCCAGCAGCCAAGACAGGACTAGCACAGATACGCAGTATTTT. The encoded protein is CASSQDRTSTDTQYF.

A few counts support this clonotype. The CDR3: CSASLRGAGTGELFF. Here the CDR3 DNA reads TGCAGTGCTAGTTTGAGGGGCGCGGGCACCGGGGAGCTGTTTTTT. The chain links TRBV20-1 to TRBJ2-2; D might be TRBD1 or TRBD2, each matching 5 bases. The CDR3 loop spans 15 amino acids. Trimming pared 3 bases from V and 4 bases from J, leaving 15 bases between. Germline CDR1 reads DFQATT; CDR2 reads SNEGSKA (reference sequence).

This clonotype was observed a handful of times. The chain carries TRBV15 and TRBJ2-7; 8 positions agree with TRBD1. The length of the CDR3 is 14 residues. The germline CDR1 and CDR2 sequences are LNHNV and YYDKDF (reference sequence). The trim removed 4 bases at V and 0 bases at J, leaving 2 bases unmatched. In DNA, the CDR3 is TGTGCCACCAGCAAAGACAGGGGCTCCTACGAGCAGTACTTC. The encoded protein is CATSKDRGSYEQYF.

J is TRBJ1-6 and V is TRBV5-1; 11 nucleotides agree with TRBD1. After removal of 3 bases from V and 10 bases from J, the junction contained 6 bases not matched to a gene. Germline CDR1 SGHRS, CDR2 YFSETQ. CDR3 size: 15 residues. The CDR3, as DNA: TGCGCCAGCAGCTACAGGACAGGGGGCTTATCACCCCTCCACTTT. Protein product: CASSYRTGGLSPLHF.

The chain couples TRBV7-9 to TRBJ2-1; D not resolved. Germline loops: CDR1 SEHNR, CDR2 FQNEAQ (reference sequence). The CDR3 consists of 12 residues. The V and J ends lost 7 bases and 5 bases respectively, with 9 bases between them. The CDR3 reads CASTISNNEQFF. The CDR3, as DNA: TGTGCCAGCACTATATCAAACAATGAGCAGTTCTTC.

This clonotype was counted many times. This chain uses TRBV5-1 with TRBJ2-1, with 15 bases matching TRBD2. This CDR3 has 17 residues. V gave up 0 bases and J gave up 8 bases; unmatched junction bases: 6. CDR1 and CDR2 (germline): SGHRS, YFSETQ. CDR3 in DNA: TGCGCCAGCAGCTTGGTCGGACTAGCGGGAGGGCCATATGAGCAGTTCTTC. Translated: CASSLVGLAGGPYEQFF.

V gene TRBV29-1 combines with J gene TRBJ2-2; 9 bases agree with TRBD2. The junction had 9 bases not matched to a gene; V was cut back by 7 bases and J by 6 bases. Germline V gene lookup returns CDR1 SQVTM and CDR2 ANQGSEA. CDR3 length equals 14 residues. This CDR3 is CSAQSGGPPGELFF. The CDR3 DNA reads as TGCAGCGCCCAGAGCGGGGGGCCCCCCGGGGAGCTGTTTTTT.

The V call is TRBV7-2, the J call TRBJ2-5; possible D gene TRBD2, 6 bases. The CDR3 has 16 amino acids. V dropped 2 bases and J dropped 5 bases, with 18 bases sitting between them. Germline CDR1 and CDR2: SGHTA and FQGNSA. The CDR3 loop reads CASSLNSGLLGETQYF. Written as DNA, the CDR3 is TGTGCCAGCAGCTTAAATTCGGGACTCCTGGGGGAGACCCAGTACTTC.

This chain joins TRBV12-3 or TRBV12-4 and TRBJ2-1; 12 bases line up with TRBD2. The CDR3 spans 15 residues. V lost 4 bases and J lost 7; bases outside the gene matches: 5. The DNA of the CDR3 is TGTGCCAGCAGTTCTAGCGGGAGGGCCCGGAATGAGCAGTTCTTC. Translation: CASSSSGRARNEQFF.

J is TRBJ2-7 and V is TRBV24-1; a weak D match, TRBD1 (6 bases). V lost 7 bases and J 2 bases, leaving 11 bases between the germline ends. The CDR3 is 13 amino acids. CDR1 KGHDR and CDR2 SFDVKD come from the germline V gene. CDR3 sequence (DNA): TGTGCCACCAGAGGACAGCCAACCTACGAGCAGTACTTC. This translates into CATRGQPTYEQYF.

The V and J genes are TRBV27 and TRBJ1-2; 7 positions match TRBD1. Germline V CDR1 and CDR2: MNHEY, SMNVEV (reference sequence). Trimming took 5 bases from V and 1 from J; bases not matched to a gene: 7. The CDR3 is 15 amino acids. DNA of the CDR3: TGTGCCAGCAGTCCCGGGACAGCATTTAACTATGGCTACACCTTC. Protein sequence: CASSPGTAFNYGYTF.

This clonotype showed up just a few times. This chain uses TRBV7-9 with TRBJ2-5, with D uncertain. The CDR3 consists of 15 residues. CDR1 SEHNR and CDR2 FQNEAQ come from the germline V gene (reference sequence). The V and J ends lost 1 base and 0 bases respectively, with 9 bases between them. CDR3 protein: CASSLGGRNQETQYF. The CDR3, as DNA: TGTGCCAGCAGCTTAGGCGGCAGAAACCAAGAGACCCAGTACTTC.

This clonotype was seen only a few times. The gene calls are TRBV20-1 and TRBJ2-1, with D possibly being TRBD2 (5 bases). The germline V and J ends were trimmed by 1 base and 4 bases, with 11 bases remaining between them. Germline-derived CDR1 and CDR2 are DFQATT and SNEGSKA (reference sequence). The CDR3 length is 14 residues. DNA for the CDR3: TGCAGTGCTAGAGTGGGAGTGGGATACAATGAGCAGTTCTTC. Translating it yields CSARVGVGYNEQFF.

Ten or more counts support this clonotype. The gene calls are TRBV6-1 and TRBJ1-1, with 10 bases lining up with TRBD1. Germline V gives CDR1 MNHNS, CDR2 SASEGT. V shed 6 bases, J shed 4 bases, and the junction held 2 bases outside the gene matches. The CDR3 length is 13 residues. CDR3 residues: CASSRTGGTEAFF. The CDR3, as DNA: TGTGCCAGCAGCCGGACAGGGGGCACTGAAGCTTTCTTT.

V is TRBV5-1 and J is TRBJ2-5, with D possibly matching TRBD1 (6 bases). Trimming took off 0 bases at V and 1 base at J, with 13 bases between the two ends. The CDR3 has 16 residues. Germline V gene data show CDR1 as SGHRS and CDR2 as YFSETQ. The CDR3 here is CASSLGMGDIQETQYF. CDR3 bases: TGCGCCAGCAGCTTGGGAATGGGGGACATCCAAGAGACCCAGTACTTC.

This clonotype was seen only a few times. The V call is TRBV20-1, the J call TRBJ1-5; no definite D call. The CDR3 sequence is 13 residues long. V was pared by 6 bases and J by 5 bases, with 14 bases between. Germline lookup yields CDR1 DFQATT and CDR2 SNEGSKA (reference sequence). The CDR3 protein is CSARLHGYQPQHF. CDR3 bases: TGCAGTGCCAGACTCCATGGGTATCAGCCCCAGCATTTT.

This clonotype was counted at least ten times. This chain uses TRBV3-1 with TRBJ2-2; D gene unclear. CDR3 length equals 15 residues. Trimming cost V 6 bases and J 6 bases, with 17 bases left between them. Per germline, CDR1 LGHDT and CDR2 YNNKEL (reference sequence). In DNA, the CDR3 is TGTGCCAGCAGACCAAGATCAATTGCTTCCGGGGAGCTGTTTTTT. Translated, it gives CASRPRSIASGELFF. Filled out from reference TRBV3-1 and TRBJ2-2, the complete variable domain reads DTAVSQTPKYLVTQMGNDKSIKCEQNLGHDTMYWYKQDSKKFLKIMFSYNNKELIINETVPNRFSPKSPDKAHLNLHINSLELGDSAVYFCASRPRSIASGELFFGEGSRLTVL.

This clonotype was seen more than once but under ten times. The V gene is TRBV20-1, the J gene TRBJ2-1; 9 positions match TRBD2. Germline CDR1 and CDR2: DFQATT and SNEGSKA (reference sequence). V dropped 4 bases and J dropped 4; count of bases not matched to a gene: 17. The CDR3 covers 18 residues. The CDR3 bases are TGCAGTGCTACCCCGGGACTAGCTAGGCGACATGCGTACAATGAGCAGTTCTTC. It yields the protein CSATPGLARRHAYNEQFF.

The chain combines TRBV5-1 with TRBJ2-3, with 7 bases identical to TRBD2. The CDR3 length is 14 residues. Trimming removed 0 bases from V and 7 bases from J; junction bases left unmatched: 5. Germline assignment: CDR1 SGHRS and CDR2 YFSETQ. As DNA, the CDR3 is TGCGCCAGCAGCTTGGACGGGGGGAGAAATACGCAGTATTTT. It encodes CASSLDGGRNTQYF.

The chain uses TRBV20-1 and TRBJ2-7; 9 nucleotides agree with TRBD2. The CDR3 runs 14 residues. With 2 bases clipped from V and 1 base from J, the junction kept 3 bases outside the gene matches. Germline CDR1 and CDR2: DFQATT and SNEGSKA (reference sequence). The CDR3 sequence is CSARKAGGSYEQYF. The CDR3 nucleotides are TGCAGTGCTAGAAAGGCGGGAGGGTCCTACGAGCAGTACTTC.

The chain is built from TRBV6-5 and TRBJ2-6; possibly TRBD2 for D (6 bases). V shed 0 bases and J shed 2 bases, with 8 bases lying between them. This CDR3 region has 16 residues. The germline CDR1 and CDR2 sequences are MNHEY and SVGAGI. Here the CDR3 reads CASSYSAGTGANVLTF. CDR3 bases: TGTGCCAGCAGTTACTCCGCGGGGACTGGGGCCAACGTCCTGACTTTC.

This clonotype came up a few times. The rearrangement links TRBV12-3 or TRBV12-4 to TRBJ2-3; D remains unclear. This CDR3 has 15 residues. V was clipped by 3 bases and J by 1 base, with 11 bases between them. CDR3 nucleotides: TGTGCCAGCAGTTTTCGGCCAGTCCGCACAGATACGCAGTATTTT. It translates to CASSFRPVRTDTQYF.

This clonotype has only a few counts. The chain is built from TRBV6-2 or TRBV6-3 and TRBJ2-3, with TRBD2 matching over 9 bases. CDR1 and CDR2 from the germline V gene are MNHEY and SVGEGT. V shed 2 bases, J shed 5 bases, and the junction held 8 bases outside the gene matches. This CDR3 region has 16 residues. CDR3 nucleotide sequence: TGTGCCAGCAGTTACCTCGCGGGGGGGCTTGGAGATACGCAGTATTTT. As protein: CASSYLAGGLGDTQYF.